This T cell receptor beta chain was identified during a study of tissue T cells after allogeneic stem cell transplantation. Regarding the study as a whole: Some tissue clones might be persisting host cells; their alloreactivity or antigen specificity was not determined. Blood and spleen captured only part of the tissue TCR repertoire. Anatomically similar tissues had similar TCR repertoires within each patient.

Repertoires were generated with immunoSEQ multiplex PCR, while TCRdb's copy carries only in-frame clones and drops some. The data show over 45,000 clones, with over 70% seen just once and around 0.5% held by the top ten. This clone has just a few counts. What it recognizes is unknown. Mouse gene names and germline throughout. The sample consisted of sorted cells pooled from one or two spleens. The sequence was collected from a pool of C57BL/6 mice in good health.

The part of the CDR3 DNA that was read is TGTGCCAGCAGTTTCACTAAGGGCGGGCAGCTCTAC. Its translation: CASSFTKGGQLY. The whole CDR3 protein is CASSFTKGGQLYF. The chain recombines TRBV14 with TRBJ2-2, with no clear D. Read sequence stops 1 residue before the CDR3 end, and the germline J gene provides the missing end. V lost 1 base to trimming and J lost 7 bases, with 8 bases between them. The CDR3 consists of 13 residues. In germline, CDR1 is SGHDT, CDR2 FRDEAV.